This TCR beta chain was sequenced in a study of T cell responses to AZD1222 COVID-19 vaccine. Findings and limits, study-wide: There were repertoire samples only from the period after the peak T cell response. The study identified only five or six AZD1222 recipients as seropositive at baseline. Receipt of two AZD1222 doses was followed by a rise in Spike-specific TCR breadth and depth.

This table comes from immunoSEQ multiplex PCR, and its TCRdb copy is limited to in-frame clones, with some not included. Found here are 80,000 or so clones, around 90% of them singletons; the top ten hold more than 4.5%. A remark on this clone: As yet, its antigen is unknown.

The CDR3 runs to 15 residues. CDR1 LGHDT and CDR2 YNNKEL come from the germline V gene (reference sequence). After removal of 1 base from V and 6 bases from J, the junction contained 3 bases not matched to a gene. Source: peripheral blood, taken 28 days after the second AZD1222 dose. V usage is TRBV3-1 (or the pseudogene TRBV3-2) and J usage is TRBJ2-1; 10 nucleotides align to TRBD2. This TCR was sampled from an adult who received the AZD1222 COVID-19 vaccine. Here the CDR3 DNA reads TGTGCCAGCAGCCAAGCCCCTAGCGGGAGCAATGAGCAGTTCTTC. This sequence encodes CASSQAPSGSNEQFF.